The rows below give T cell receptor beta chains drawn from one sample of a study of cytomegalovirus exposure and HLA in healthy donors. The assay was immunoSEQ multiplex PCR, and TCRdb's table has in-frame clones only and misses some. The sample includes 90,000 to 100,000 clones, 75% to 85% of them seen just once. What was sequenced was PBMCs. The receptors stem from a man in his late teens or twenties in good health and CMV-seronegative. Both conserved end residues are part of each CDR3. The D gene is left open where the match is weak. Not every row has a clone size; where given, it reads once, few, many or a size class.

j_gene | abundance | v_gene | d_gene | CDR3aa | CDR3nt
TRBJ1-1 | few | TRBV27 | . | CASSTSMNTEAFF | TGTGCCAGCAGTACAAGTATGAACACTGAAGCTTTCTTT
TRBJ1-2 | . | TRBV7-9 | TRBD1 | CSSSPDSTGRTYGYTF | TGTTCCAGCAGCCCAGATTCGACAGGGCGGACCTATGGCTACACCTTC
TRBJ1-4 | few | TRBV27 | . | CASSPRRGATNEKLFF | TGTGCCAGCAGTCCCAGGAGGGGCGCAACTAATGAAAAACTGTTTTTT
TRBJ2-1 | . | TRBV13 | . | CASSLTGASYNEQFF | TGTGCCAGCAGCTTGACAGGCGCTTCCTACAATGAGCAGTTCTTC
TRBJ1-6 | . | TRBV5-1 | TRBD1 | CASSFTGADSPLHF | TGCGCCAGCAGCTTTACAGGGGCGGATTCACCCCTCCACTTT
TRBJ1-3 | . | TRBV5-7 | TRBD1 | CASSLVVGQGRNTIYF | TGTGCCAGCAGCTTGGTGGTGGGACAGGGAAGAAACACCATATATTTT
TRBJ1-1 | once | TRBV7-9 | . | CASSILNSAGAEAFF | TGTGCCAGCAGCATCCTCAACAGCGCCGGGGCTGAAGCTTTCTTT
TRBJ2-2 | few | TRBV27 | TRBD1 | CASSLSQGARVRELFF | TGTGCCAGCAGTTTATCACAGGGGGCGCGGGTGAGGGAGCTGTTTTTT
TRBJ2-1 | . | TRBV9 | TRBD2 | CASSYSGSGNEQFF | TGTGCCAGCAGTTATAGCGGGAGTGGGAATGAGCAGTTCTTC
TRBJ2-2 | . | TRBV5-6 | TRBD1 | CASTRTGGENGELFF | TGTGCCAGCACCCGGACAGGGGGGGAGAACGGGGAGCTGTTTTTT
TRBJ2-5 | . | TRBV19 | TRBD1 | CASSASQGSWETQYF | TGTGCCAGTAGTGCATCACAGGGGTCCTGGGAGACCCAGTACTTC
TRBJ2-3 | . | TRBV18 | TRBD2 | CASSPPGLAGGYGSTDTQYF | TGTGCCAGCTCACCACCGGGACTAGCGGGGGGGTACGGGAGCACAGATACGCAGTATTTT
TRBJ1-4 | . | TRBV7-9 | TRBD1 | CASSSGQGLEKLFF | TGTGCCAGCAGCTCGGGACAGGGGCTGGAAAAACTGTTTTTT
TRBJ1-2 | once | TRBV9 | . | CASSVAPIPGGGSYGYTF | TGTGCCAGCAGCGTAGCTCCCATCCCGGGGGGAGGATCGTATGGCTACACCTTC
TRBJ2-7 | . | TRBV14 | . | CASSQVSGEQYF | TGTGCCAGCAGCCAGGTGTCAGGAGAGCAGTACTTC
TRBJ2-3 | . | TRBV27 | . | CASSLSAPGTDTQYF | TGTGCCAGCAGTTTATCGGCTCCTGGCACAGATACGCAGTATTTT
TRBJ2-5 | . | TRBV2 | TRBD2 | CASGTQGLAGETQYF | TGTGCCAGCGGTACACAGGGACTAGCTGGGGAGACCCAGTACTTC
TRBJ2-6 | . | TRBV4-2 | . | CASSQDLGWGASGANVLTF | TGTGCCAGCAGCCAAGACTTGGGGTGGGGCGCCTCTGGGGCCAACGTCCTGACTTTC
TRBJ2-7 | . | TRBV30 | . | CAWKIQAGGEQYF | TGTGCCTGGAAAATACAGGCCGGGGGAGAGCAGTACTTC
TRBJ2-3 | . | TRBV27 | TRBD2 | CASSSTRGLAGGTDTQYF | TGTGCCAGCAGTTCCACTCGTGGACTAGCGGGGGGGACAGATACGCAGTATTTT
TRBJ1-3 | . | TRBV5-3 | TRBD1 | CARSLGPNGTGYFRGNTIYF | TGTGCCAGAAGCTTGGGTCCTAATGGGACAGGTTATTTTCGTGGAAACACCATATATTTT